The following is a TCR beta chain sequence with its context. This record comes from a study of blood T cell repertoires in COVID-19. Study information: The origin of the acute and convalescent COVID-19 samples was the United States, Italy and Spain. T cells, B-cell-depleted T cells, or PBMCs supplied cDNA or gDNA.

For recovered donors of Cohort 3, there were two negative PCRs, clearance, or symptom resolution. The CDR3 has 16 amino acids. Germline CDR1 is SGHNT and CDR2 is YENEEA. Trimming cost V 5 bases and J 1 base; bases outside gene matches: 9. Clones were sequenced by immunoSEQ multiplex PCR, and TCRdb holds only the in-frame ones, with some missing. The table lists around 180,000 clones, approximately 80% of them singletons, with less than 15% in the top ten. The receptor's source is a man aged 45 to 65 who had recovered from COVID-19. Sequenced sample: PBMCs or T cells enriched from blood (not recorded which). The chain employs TRBV11-3 and TRBJ2-7; 9 positions agree with TRBD1. CDR3 in DNA: TGTGCCAGCAGCCCCAGGGACAGGGATCGTTCCTACGAGCAGTACTTC. The encoded protein is CASSPRDRDRSYEQYF.